This TCR beta chain was observed in a study of circulating tumor DNA in untreated peripheral T-cell lymphoma. Regarding the study as a whole: Tumor-specific clonotypes were found in roughly 79% of patients.

About this clone: Its antigen remains unidentified.

The method was immunoSEQ multiplex PCR; TCRdb's version includes in-frame clones alone and lacks a portion of them. This table has about 8,500 clones, around four fifths appearing once. This CDR3 comprises 14 residues. Trimming took 5 bases from V and 3 from J, leaving 11 bases between them. Germline values: CDR1 MNHGY, CDR2 SAAAGT. Before treatment, baseline tumor tissue was collected for sequencing. The chain joins TRBV6-8 to TRBJ1-5; a possible D gene is TRBD1 (5 bases). The source material was tumor tissue. The clonotype was recovered from a human donor with peripheral T-cell lymphoma. The chain's CDR3 is CASSTDSFNQPQHF. DNA of the CDR3: TGTGCCAGCAGTACCGACAGCTTCAATCAGCCCCAGCATTTT.